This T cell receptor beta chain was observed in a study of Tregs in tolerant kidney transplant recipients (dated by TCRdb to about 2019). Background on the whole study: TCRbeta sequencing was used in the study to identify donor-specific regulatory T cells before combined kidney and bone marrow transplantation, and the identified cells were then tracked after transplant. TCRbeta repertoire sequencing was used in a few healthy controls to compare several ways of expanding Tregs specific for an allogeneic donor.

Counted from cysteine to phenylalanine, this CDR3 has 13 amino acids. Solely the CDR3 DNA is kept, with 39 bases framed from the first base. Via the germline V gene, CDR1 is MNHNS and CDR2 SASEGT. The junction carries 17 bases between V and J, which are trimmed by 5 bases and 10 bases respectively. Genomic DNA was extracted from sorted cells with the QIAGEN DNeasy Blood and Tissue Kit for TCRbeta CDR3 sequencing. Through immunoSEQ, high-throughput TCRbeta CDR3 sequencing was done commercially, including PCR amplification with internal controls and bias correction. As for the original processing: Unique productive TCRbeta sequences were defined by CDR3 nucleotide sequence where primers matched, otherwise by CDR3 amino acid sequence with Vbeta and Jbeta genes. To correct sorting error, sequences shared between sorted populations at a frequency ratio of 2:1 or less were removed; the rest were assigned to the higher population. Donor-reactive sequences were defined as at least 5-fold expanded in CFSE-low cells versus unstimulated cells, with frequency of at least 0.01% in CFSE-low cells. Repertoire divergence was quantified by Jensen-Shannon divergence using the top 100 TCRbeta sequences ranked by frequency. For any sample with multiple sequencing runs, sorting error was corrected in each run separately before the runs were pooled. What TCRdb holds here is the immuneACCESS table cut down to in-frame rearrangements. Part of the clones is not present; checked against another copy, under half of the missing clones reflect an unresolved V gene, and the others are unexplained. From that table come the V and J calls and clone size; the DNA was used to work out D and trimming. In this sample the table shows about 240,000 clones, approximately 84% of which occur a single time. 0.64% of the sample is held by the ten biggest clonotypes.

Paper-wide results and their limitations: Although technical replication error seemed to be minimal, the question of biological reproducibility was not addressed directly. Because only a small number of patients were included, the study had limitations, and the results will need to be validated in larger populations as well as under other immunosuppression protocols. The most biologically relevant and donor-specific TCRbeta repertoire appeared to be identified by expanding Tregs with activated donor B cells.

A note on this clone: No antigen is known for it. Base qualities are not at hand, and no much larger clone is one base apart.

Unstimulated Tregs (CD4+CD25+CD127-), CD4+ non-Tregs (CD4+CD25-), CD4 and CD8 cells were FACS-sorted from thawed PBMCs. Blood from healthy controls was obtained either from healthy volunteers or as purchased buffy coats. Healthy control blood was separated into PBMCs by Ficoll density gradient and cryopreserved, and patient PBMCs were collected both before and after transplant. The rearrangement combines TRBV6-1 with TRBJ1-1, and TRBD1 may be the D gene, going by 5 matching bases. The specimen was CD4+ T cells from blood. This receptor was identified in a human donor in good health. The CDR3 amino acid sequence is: CASSFGRDPAAFF. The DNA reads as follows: TGTGCCAGCAGTTTTGGTCGGGACCCTGCAGCTTTCTTT.